These 21 T cell receptor beta chains originate from one sample sequenced in a study of breast tumors, draining lymph nodes, adjacent tissues. Axillary draining lymph nodes of breast cancer patients supplied the node samples. TCRdb independently ran MiXCR on the multiplex PCR reads; one entry per CDR3 protein. The repertoire includes 200,000 to 250,000 distinct CDR3 sequences, around 35% of them detected once, and about 3.3% sits in the top ten. The sequenced sample was axillary lymph node tissue. All receptors come from a female donor with breast cancer. Some clones in this sample may be carry-over from other donors' samples.

This clonotype was seen repeatedly, ten times or more. The V call is TRBV28, the J call TRBJ1-6, with D unclear. This CDR3 is built from 15 residues. Germline loops: CDR1 MDHEN, CDR2 SYDVKM. CDR3: CTSSGGSSYNSPLHF. CDR3 sequence (DNA): TGTACAAGCAGCGGTGGTAGCTCCTATAATTCACCCCTCCACTTT.

This clonotype has only one observation. The CDR3, as DNA: TGTGCCAGCAATTCGGGACAGGGGGCCAAGCAGTACTTC. Protein product: CASNSGQGAKQYF. The chain has TRBV2 and TRBJ2-7; 12 bases fit TRBD1. Germline CDR1 reads SNHLY; CDR2 reads FYNNEI. This CDR3 comprises 13 residues. The V segment lost 7 bases and the J segment 8 bases; nucleotides outside the gene matches: 6.

This clonotype was picked up a small number of times. This chain joins TRBV7-2 and TRBJ2-3, with D perhaps TRBD2 (5 bases). V was trimmed by 5 bases and J by 0 bases, leaving 15 bases between them. CDR3 length: 16 residues. The germline V gene has CDR1 SGHTA and CDR2 FQGNSA. CDR3 DNA: TGTGCCAGCAGCCCCCAAGGAGGTCTAAGCACAGATACGCAGTATTTT. As protein: CASSPQGGLSTDTQYF. Complete variable domain (other parts from reference TRBV7-2 and TRBJ2-3): GAGVSQSPSNKVTEKGKDVELRCDPISGHTALYWYRQSLGQGLEFLIYFQGNSAPDKSGLPSDRFSAERTGGSVSTLTIQRTQQEDSAVYLCASSPQGGLSTDTQYFGPGTRLTVL.

The CDR3 loop is CASSGDSRGLTTEAFF. The DNA of the CDR3 is TGTGCCAGCAGTGGGGACAGTAGAGGATTGACCACTGAAGCTTTCTTT. The J gene is TRBJ1-1, the V gene TRBV2; the match to TRBD1 covers 7 bases. With V trimmed by 4 bases and J by 4 bases, 12 bases remained unmatched. This CDR3 region has 16 residues. Germline V gene lookup returns CDR1 SNHLY and CDR2 FYNNEI.

As to this clonotype: A much larger clonotype is one base distant, so this may be a read error. The rearrangement uses TRBV20-1 and TRBJ2-1; 7 nucleotides line up with TRBD1. CDR3 length: 12 amino acids. CDR1 and CDR2 from the germline V gene are DFQATT and SNEGSKA (reference sequence). CDR3 sequence (DNA): TGCAGTGCTAGGGGACAGCGAAATGAGCCGTTCTTC. This codes for CSARGQRNEPFF.

This clonotype was seen repeatedly, ten times or more. Relative to the germline gene, one junction end is altered; a read error may explain this. The CDR3 bases are TGCAGTGCTCGGGGACTAGCGGGGCCTTACTTC. This translates into CSARGLAGPYF. The chain has TRBV20-1 and TRBJ2-1; 13 bases map to TRBD2. CDR3 length: 11 residues. In germline, CDR1 is DFQATT, CDR2 SNEGSKA (reference sequence).

This chain uses TRBV20-1 with TRBJ2-3; perhaps TRBD2 as D (5 bases). This CDR3 comprises 15 residues. Per the germline V gene, CDR1 is DFQATT and CDR2 is SNEGSKA (reference sequence). The CDR3 protein is CSGGLGAAHTDTQYF. The CDR3 region has the DNA TGCAGCGGCGGGCTCGGAGCGGCACACACAGATACGCAGTATTTT.

As to this clonotype: The junction shows a germline mismatch at one end, possibly a read error. This rearrangement joins TRBV6-5 to TRBJ2-7; unclear D gene. The CDR3 is 12 residues long. The germline V gene encodes CDR1 MNHEY and CDR2 SVGAGI. DNA of the CDR3: TGTGCCAGCACCCCCGACAAGTACGAGCAGCACTTC. Protein product: CASTPDKYEQHF.

The chain couples TRBV20-1 to TRBJ2-7; 10 positions match TRBD2. CDR3 length equals 13 residues. CDR1 and CDR2 (germline): DFQATT, SNEGSKA (reference sequence). V shed 6 bases and J 1 base; nucleotides not matched to a gene: 3. The CDR3: CSAATSGSYEQYF. For the CDR3, the DNA is TGCAGTGCCGCGACTAGCGGGTCCTACGAGCAGTACTTC.

This clonotype was recorded at least ten times. The J gene is TRBJ1-2, the V gene TRBV11-3; a possible D gene is TRBD1 (5 bases). The V and J ends lost 5 bases and 7 bases respectively, with 17 bases between them. The germline CDR1 and CDR2 sequences are SGHNT and YENEEA. The CDR3 extends over 14 amino acids. In DNA form, the CDR3 reads TGTGCCAGCAGCCCTCTTGGGGGTAGGATTGGCTACACCTTC. This translates into CASSPLGGRIGYTF.

In this sample, this clonotype turned up many times. The chain recombines TRBV2 with TRBJ1-3; D is possibly TRBD1 (6 bases). The CDR3 extends over 18 amino acids. With 2 bases removed from V and 0 bases from J, the gap between germline ends came to 17 bases. CDR1 SNHLY and CDR2 FYNNEI come from the germline V gene. The CDR3 DNA sequence: TGTGCCAGCAGTGAAAGGGACATTTTGGCCTTCTCTGGAAACACCATATATTTT. Protein product: CASSERDILAFSGNTIYF.

This clonotype came up many times. The rearrangement uses TRBV5-6 and TRBJ1-5; 7 bases are a match to TRBD1. The CDR3 is 15 residues long. The germline V gene encodes CDR1 SGHDT and CDR2 YYEEEE. V shed 4 bases and J 4 bases; nucleotides not matched to a gene: 8. CDR3 protein: CASSHQGVMNQPQHF. DNA of the CDR3: TGTGCCAGCAGCCACCAGGGGGTGATGAATCAGCCCCAGCATTTT.

The chain uses TRBV7-2 and TRBJ1-6; the D gene is possibly TRBD1 (6 bases). Deletions cut 6 bases from V and 14 bases from J, with 17 bases between. The CDR3 is 13 amino acids. Germline CDR1 reads SGHTA; CDR2 reads FQGNSA. For the CDR3, the DNA is TGTGCCAGCAGAAGAGTCGGGGGCCGAACCCTCCACTTT. It codes for CASRRVGGRTLHF.

The table lists this clonotype with many counts. The chain joins TRBV30 to TRBJ1-5; no firm D call. V was pared by 7 bases and J by 0 bases, with 19 bases between. Per the germline V gene, CDR1 is GTSNPN and CDR2 is SVGIG (reference sequence). The CDR3 runs to 16 residues. The CDR3 DNA sequence: TGTGCCTTACCCGGAAGATCACGCGTTAGCAATCAGCCCCAGCATTTT. Residues: CALPGRSRVSNQPQHF.

This clonotype was counted ten times or more. Sequence at one end of the junction differs from germline and may be a read error. The chain is built from TRBV20-1 and TRBJ2-5; the D gene could be TRBD1 or TRBD2 (6 bases each). This CDR3 contains 11 residues. CDR1 DFQATT and CDR2 SNEGSKA come from the germline V gene (reference sequence). CDR3 DNA: TGCAGTGCTGGAGGGGGAGAGACCCAGTCCTTC. Protein product: CSAGGGETQSF.

J is TRBJ1-4 and V is TRBV28; D is uncertain. Trimming pared 1 base from V and 14 bases from J, leaving 14 bases between. This CDR3 spans 13 amino acids. Germline V gene data show CDR1 as MDHEN and CDR2 as SYDVKM. The CDR3 here is CASSLYYAAGLFF. The CDR3 nucleotides read TGTGCCAGCAGTTTATACTACGCGGCCGGTCTGTTTTTT.

A remark on this clonotype: A clone one base away is much larger, so this may be a read error. This chain uses TRBV11-2 with TRBJ2-3, with 11 positions matching TRBD2. V lost 5 bases, J lost 5 bases, and 6 bases stayed unmatched. Germline V lookup: CDR1 SGHAT, CDR2 FQNNGV. The CDR3 sequence is 15 residues long. CDR3 sequence reads: CASSPGLAAVDTQYF. CDR3 sequence (DNA): TGTGCCAGCAGCCCGGGACTAGCGGCAGTAGATACGCAGTATTTT.

This clonotype was seen a handful of times. The rearrangement links TRBV6-2 or TRBV6-3 to TRBJ2-2, with D perhaps TRBD1 (5 bases). The CDR3 consists of 16 residues. Trimming cost V 6 bases and J 0 bases, with 14 bases left between them. CDR1 and CDR2 (germline): MNHEY, SVGEGT. The DNA of the CDR3 is TGTGCCAGCAGCCGACCCCAAGGGGCGAACACCGGGGAGCTGTTTTTT. Protein product: CASSRPQGANTGELFF.

This clonotype appeared a few times. CDR3 region: CAWKGYQETQYF. The CDR3 bases are TGTGCCTGGAAGGGGTACCAAGAGACCCAGTACTTC. The chain recombines TRBV30 with TRBJ2-5; tentative D call: TRBD1 (5 bases). From germline, CDR1 is GTSNPN and CDR2 SVGIG (reference sequence). V was trimmed by 4 bases and J by 0 bases, leaving 6 bases between them. This CDR3 is built from 12 residues.

Many counts were recorded for this clonotype. V is TRBV7-9 and J is TRBJ2-7; D possibly corresponds to TRBD1 (6 bases). CDR1 is SEHNR, CDR2 FQNEAQ, per germline (reference sequence). This CDR3 contains 13 residues. V was clipped by 4 bases and J by 5 bases, with 12 bases between them. DNA of the CDR3: TGTGCCAGCAGCTCTCCAGGGGCCGACGAGCAGTACTTC. Protein sequence: CASSSPGADEQYF.

This clonotype has more than one count but fewer than ten. Given a much more abundant clone one base away, this may be a read error. The CDR3 nucleotides read TGTGCTAGTGGCACCGGGACAGGAGTATCTCGGCCCCAGCATTTT. Encoded protein: CASGTGTGVSRPQHF. The V gene is TRBV12-5, the J gene TRBJ1-5; the match to TRBD1 covers 8 bases. Germline CDR1 and CDR2: LGHNT and FRNRAP. Trimming took 6 bases from V and 9 from J; bases not matched to a gene: 13. The CDR3 is 15 amino acids.